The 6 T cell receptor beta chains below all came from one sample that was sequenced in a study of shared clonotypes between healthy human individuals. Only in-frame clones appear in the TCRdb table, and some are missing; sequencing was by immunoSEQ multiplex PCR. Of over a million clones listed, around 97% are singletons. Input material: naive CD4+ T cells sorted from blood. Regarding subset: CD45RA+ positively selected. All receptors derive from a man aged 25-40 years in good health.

The CDR3 sequence is CASSPATWGLYYEQYF. DNA for the CDR3: TGTGCCAGCAGTCCTGCCACTTGGGGGCTCTACTACGAGCAGTACTTC. This rearrangement joins TRBV28 to TRBJ2-7; a weak D match, TRBD1 (6 bases). There are 16 residues in the CDR3. CDR1 MDHEN and CDR2 SYDVKM come from the germline V gene. The V end was cut by 5 bases, the J end by 3 bases, with 20 bases between.

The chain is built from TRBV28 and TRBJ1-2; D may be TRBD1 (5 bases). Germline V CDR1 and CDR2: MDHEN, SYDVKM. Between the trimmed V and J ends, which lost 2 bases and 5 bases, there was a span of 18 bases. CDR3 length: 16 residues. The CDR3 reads CASSLTSLRARYGYTF. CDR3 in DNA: TGTGCCAGCAGTTTAACTTCCCTCAGGGCTCGGTATGGCTACACCTTC.

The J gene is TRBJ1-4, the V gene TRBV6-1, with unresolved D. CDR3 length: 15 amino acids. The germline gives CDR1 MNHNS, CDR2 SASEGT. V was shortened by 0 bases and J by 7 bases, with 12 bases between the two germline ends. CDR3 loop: CASSEARGVGEKLFF. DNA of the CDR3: TGTGCCAGCAGTGAAGCCCGGGGAGTGGGTGAAAAACTGTTTTTT.

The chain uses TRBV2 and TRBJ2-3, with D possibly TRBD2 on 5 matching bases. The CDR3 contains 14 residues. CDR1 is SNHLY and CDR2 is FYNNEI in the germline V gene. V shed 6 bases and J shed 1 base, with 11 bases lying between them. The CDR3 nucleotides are TGTGCCAGCAGGGCGAGAGCGGGCACAGATACGCAGTATTTT. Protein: CASRARAGTDTQYF.

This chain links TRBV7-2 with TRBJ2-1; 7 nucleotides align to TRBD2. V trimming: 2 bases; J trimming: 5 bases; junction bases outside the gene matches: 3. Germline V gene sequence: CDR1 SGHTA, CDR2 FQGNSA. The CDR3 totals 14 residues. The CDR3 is CASSLSLADNEQFF. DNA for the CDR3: TGTGCCAGCAGCTTAAGTCTAGCGGACAATGAGCAGTTCTTC.

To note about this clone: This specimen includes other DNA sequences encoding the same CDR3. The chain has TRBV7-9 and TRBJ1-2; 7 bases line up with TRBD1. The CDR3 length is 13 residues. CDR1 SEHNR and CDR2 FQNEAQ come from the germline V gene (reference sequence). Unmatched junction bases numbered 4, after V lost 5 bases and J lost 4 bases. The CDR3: CASSLGTAYGYTF. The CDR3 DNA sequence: TGTGCCAGCAGCCTCGGGACAGCCTATGGCTACACCTTC.